This T cell receptor beta chain was profiled in a study of siplizumab effects on memory and regulatory T cells. Sequencing was performed with immunoSEQ multiplex PCR; in TCRdb, only in-frame clones are kept and a portion is missing. The table shows 9,700 or so clones, with around 40% occurring only once. This clone has just a few counts. Its antigen is currently unknown. The mixed lymphocyte reaction cells were held in coculture (37°C) for approximately six days. The TCR was taken from a human donor in good health; the cells came from an allogeneic mixed lymphocyte reaction. Sequencing input: CFSE-low (dividing) CD4+ T cells sorted from an allogeneic mixed lymphocyte reaction.

CDR3 sequence: CASSFNRQNIQYF. The CDR3 nucleotides read TGTGCCAGCAGCTTTAACAGACAAAACATTCAGTACTTC. V gene TRBV11-3 combines with J gene TRBJ2-4; D gene unclear. The V gene lost 3 bases and the J gene lost 5 bases, with 8 bases spanning the gap. Germline CDR1 is SGHNT and CDR2 is YENEEA. The CDR3 loop spans 13 amino acids. Full variable domain (outside the CDR3, taken from reference TRBV11-3 and TRBJ2-4): EAGVVQSPRYKIIEKKQPVAFWCNPISGHNTLYWYLQNLGQGPELLIRYENEEAVDDSQLPKDRFSAERLKGVDSTLKIQPAELGDSAVYLCASSFNRQNIQYFGAGTRLSVL.